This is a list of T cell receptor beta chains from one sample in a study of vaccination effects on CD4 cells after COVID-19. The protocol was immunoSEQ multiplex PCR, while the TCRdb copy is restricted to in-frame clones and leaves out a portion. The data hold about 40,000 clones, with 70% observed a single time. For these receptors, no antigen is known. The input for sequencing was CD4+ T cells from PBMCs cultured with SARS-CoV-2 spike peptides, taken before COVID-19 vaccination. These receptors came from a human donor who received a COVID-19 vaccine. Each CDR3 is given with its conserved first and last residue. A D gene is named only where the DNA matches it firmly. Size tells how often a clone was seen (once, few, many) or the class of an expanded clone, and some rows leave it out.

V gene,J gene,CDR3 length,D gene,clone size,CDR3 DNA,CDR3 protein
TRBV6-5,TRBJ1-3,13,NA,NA,TGTGCCAGCGGGGGACAAACTGGAAACACCATATATTTT,CASGGQTGNTIYF
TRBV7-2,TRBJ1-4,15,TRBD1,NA,TGTGCCAGCAGCTTAGCGGGGAGGGGGCATGAAAAACTGTTTTTT,CASSLAGRGHEKLFF
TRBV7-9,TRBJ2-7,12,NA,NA,TGTGCCAGCAGCTTAGAACGAGCCGAGCAGTACTTC,CASSLERAEQYF
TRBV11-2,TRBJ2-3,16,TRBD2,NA,TGTGCCAGCAGCTTAGGACTAGCGGGGGCCACAGATACGCAGTATTTT,CASSLGLAGATDTQYF
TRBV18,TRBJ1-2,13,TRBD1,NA,TGTGCCAGCTCACCGGACAGGGTGTATGGCTACACCTTC,CASSPDRVYGYTF
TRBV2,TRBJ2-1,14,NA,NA,TGTGCCAGCAGTGAGGGTTTATCCTACAATGAGCAGTTCTTC,CASSEGLSYNEQFF
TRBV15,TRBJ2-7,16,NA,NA,TGTGCCACCAGCAGAGATCGTTGGGAGAGCTCCTACGAGCAGTACTTC,CATSRDRWESSYEQYF
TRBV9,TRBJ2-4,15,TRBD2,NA,TGTGCCAGCACCCCCAACGACGGGGGGGCGGACATTCAGTACTTC,CASTPNDGGADIQYF
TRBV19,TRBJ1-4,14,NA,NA,TGTGCCAGTAGCCTGACAGCTATCACTGAAAAACTGTTTTTT,CASSLTAITEKLFF
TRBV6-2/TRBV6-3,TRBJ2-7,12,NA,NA,TGTGCCAGCAGTTATCAGCCGTACGAGCAGTACTTC,CASSYQPYEQYF
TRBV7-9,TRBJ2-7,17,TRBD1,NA,TGTGCCAGCAGCTCCAGGGCGGCCGGGACAGGGGGCTACGAGCAGTACTTC,CASSSRAAGTGGYEQYF
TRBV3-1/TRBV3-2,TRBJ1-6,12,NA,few,TGTGCCAGCAGTCCGGGACATCTTACCCTCCACTTT,CASSPGHLTLHF
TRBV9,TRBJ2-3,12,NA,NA,TGTGCCAGCAGCGTAAGGGCAGATACGCAGTATTTT,CASSVRADTQYF
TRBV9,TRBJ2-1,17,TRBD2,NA,TGTGCCAGCAGCCCCACCCCGGGACTAGGGGTGTGGATGGAGCAGTTCTTC,CASSPTPGLGVWMEQFF
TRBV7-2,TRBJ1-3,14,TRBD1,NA,TGTGCCAGCAGCTACCAGGGGGCTGGAAACACCATATATTTT,CASSYQGAGNTIYF
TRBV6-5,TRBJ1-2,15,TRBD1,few,TGTGCCAGCAGTACAGGGGGCTCTCCTAACTATGGCTACACCTTC,CASSTGGSPNYGYTF
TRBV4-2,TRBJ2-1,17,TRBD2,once,TGTGCCAGCAGCCAAGATTTGTCTAGCGGATCCTACAATGAGCAGTTCTTC,CASSQDLSSGSYNEQFF
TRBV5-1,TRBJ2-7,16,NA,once,TGCGCCAGCAGCCGGGGGTCCGGCCTGGGGTTCTACGAGCAGTACTTC,CASSRGSGLGFYEQYF
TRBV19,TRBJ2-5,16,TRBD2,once,TGTGCCAGTAGTATCGAGGCTAGCGGGGGGGTTATCGCCCAGTACTTC,CASSIEASGGVIAQYF
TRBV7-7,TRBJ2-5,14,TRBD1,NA,TGTGCTAGCAGCCCTGGACAGGGGACGGAGACCCAGTACTTC,CASSPGQGTETQYF
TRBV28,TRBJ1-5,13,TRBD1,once,TGTGCCAGCAGACAGGGGACCTATCAGCCCCAGCATTTT,CASRQGTYQPQHF
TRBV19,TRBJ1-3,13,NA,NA,TGTGCCAGTAACAGATTCTCTGGAAACACCATATATTTT,CASNRFSGNTIYF
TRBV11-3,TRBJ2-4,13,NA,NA,TGTGCCAGCAGCTTCGGGCCTGCGGGCATTCAGTACTTC,CASSFGPAGIQYF
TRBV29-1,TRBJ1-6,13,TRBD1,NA,TGCAGCGCGAGGACAGGGTCGGGATCACCCCTCCACTTT,CSARTGSGSPLHF
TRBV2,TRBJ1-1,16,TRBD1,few,TGTGCCAGCAGTGGATCAGGGGGGGTCATGAACACTGAAGCTTTCTTT,CASSGSGGVMNTEAFF
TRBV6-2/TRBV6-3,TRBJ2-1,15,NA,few,TGTGCCAGCAGTTACTCGCAGAGCTCCTACAATGAGCAGTTCTTC,CASSYSQSSYNEQFF
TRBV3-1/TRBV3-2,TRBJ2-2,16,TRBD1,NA,TGTGCCAGCAGCCGGGGTTGGACAGGTAACACCGGGGAGCTGTTTTTT,CASSRGWTGNTGELFF
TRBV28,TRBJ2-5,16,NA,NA,TGTGCCAGCAGTTACAGGTCAGGGTTGAGGGGAGAGACCCAGTACTTC,CASSYRSGLRGETQYF
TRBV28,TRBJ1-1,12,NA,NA,TGTGCCAGCAGTTTGGACAGCACTGAAGCTTTCTTT,CASSLDSTEAFF
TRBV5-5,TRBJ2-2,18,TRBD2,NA,TGTGCCAGCAGCCACGTACCGGGACTAGCGGGGGACGCCGGGGAGCTGTTTTTT,CASSHVPGLAGDAGELFF
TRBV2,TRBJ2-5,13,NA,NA,TGTGCCAGCAGAGGACAGCACCAAGAGACCCAGTACTTC,CASRGQHQETQYF
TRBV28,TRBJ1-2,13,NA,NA,TGTGCCAGCAGTTTAGTACAGGCAAAAAGCTACACCTTC,CASSLVQAKSYTF
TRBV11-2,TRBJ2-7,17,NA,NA,TGTGCCAGCAGCTTATGGAGTTCTCGGACGGAGAGCTACGAGCAGTACTTC,CASSLWSSRTESYEQYF
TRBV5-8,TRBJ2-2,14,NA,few,TGTGCCAGCATCCTGCTCGTGAACACCGGGGAGCTGTTTTTT,CASILLVNTGELFF
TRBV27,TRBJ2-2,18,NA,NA,TGTGCCAGCAGTTTAGAAGGGTTTAGCACCTATCACACCGGGGAGCTGTTTTTT,CASSLEGFSTYHTGELFF